This T cell receptor (beta chain) is from a study of chemoradiotherapy in HPV16-positive cancers. Overall study findings and caveats: Functional assays defining HPV-specific T cells used only a couple of HPV16-positive patients. Better recurrence-free survival went with HPV-responsive T-cell expansion in HPV16-positive patients.

Note on this clone: Its antigen is undetermined.

Sequencing was performed with immunoSEQ multiplex PCR; in TCRdb, only in-frame clones are kept and a portion is missing. Of several thousand clones in the sample, 60% to 75% are singletons; the top ten hold about 30%. The CDR3 has 14 amino acids. The germline V and J ends were trimmed by 1 base and 5 bases, with 10 bases remaining between them. In germline, CDR1 is SGHDT, CDR2 YYEEEE. This receptor was taken from a human donor with HPV-associated anogenital cancer. The material sequenced was tumor tissue, taken from a patient who underwent chemoradiotherapy. The gene calls are TRBV5-6 and TRBJ2-1; D unclear. CDR3 in amino acids: CASSLPLTNNEQFF. Written as DNA, the CDR3 is TGTGCCAGCAGCTTGCCACTAACTAACAATGAGCAGTTCTTC.